Each of the 5 T cell receptor beta chains below was sequenced from the same sample in a study of blood T cells in healthy people across ages. Then a second PCR, running about 7 to 11 cycles, was carried out with a sample-barcoded 5' primer and a J-beta primer mix. TCRdb re-called the 5' RACE reads with MiXCR, one entry per CDR3 protein. This sample has about a million distinct CDR3 sequences; 45% to 60% occur once, and the top ten carry 20% to 25%. The sequenced sample was blood. The receptors originated from a woman aged 60-75 years in good health.

J is TRBJ2-7 and V is TRBV4-1, with D unclear. The CDR3 covers 15 residues. From germline, CDR1 is MGHRA and CDR2 YSYEKL. V lost 3 bases to trimming and J lost 0 bases, with 12 bases between them. The CDR3 reads CASSQGEWTSYEQYF. The CDR3, as DNA: TGCGCCAGCAGCCAGGGTGAGTGGACCTCCTACGAGCAGTACTTC.

The chain joins TRBV6-1 to TRBJ1-2; D uncertain. The V gene's germline CDR1 is MNHNS and CDR2 SASEGT. V lost 3 bases and J lost 8, with 10 bases in between. CDR3 size: 12 residues. The CDR3 sequence is CASSEVAGGYTF. The CDR3 coding sequence is TGTGCCAGCAGTGAGGTGGCGGGAGGCTACACCTTC.

This clonotype was observed a handful of times. The J gene is TRBJ2-5, the V gene TRBV7-9; D is undetermined. The CDR3 contains 13 residues. Germline V gene lookup returns CDR1 SEHNR and CDR2 FQNEAQ (reference sequence). Trimming removed 1 base from V and 4 bases from J, with 7 bases in between. CDR3 sequence (DNA): TGTGCCAGCAGCTTAGATGTGCGAGAGACCCAGTACTTC. This translates into CASSLDVRETQYF.

The chain combines TRBV9 with TRBJ1-2, with TRBD1 as a possible D gene (5 bases). V was trimmed by 2 bases and J by 6 bases, leaving 17 bases between them. The CDR3 sequence is 15 residues long. Germline CDR1 is SGDLS and CDR2 is YYNGEE. The CDR3 loop is CASSVRGVNVDGYTF. Written as DNA, the CDR3 is TGTGCCAGCAGCGTCAGAGGGGTAAACGTTGATGGCTACACCTTC.

This chain uses TRBV7-2 with TRBJ1-1; 8 positions match TRBD1. The CDR3 is made up of 16 amino acids. With V trimmed by 5 bases and J by 2 bases, 10 bases remained unmatched. Germline V lookup: CDR1 SGHTA, CDR2 FQGNSA. The CDR3 spells CASSAQGARANTEAFF. Written as DNA, the CDR3 is TGTGCCAGCAGCGCCCAGGGGGCCAGGGCCAACACTGAAGCTTTCTTT.